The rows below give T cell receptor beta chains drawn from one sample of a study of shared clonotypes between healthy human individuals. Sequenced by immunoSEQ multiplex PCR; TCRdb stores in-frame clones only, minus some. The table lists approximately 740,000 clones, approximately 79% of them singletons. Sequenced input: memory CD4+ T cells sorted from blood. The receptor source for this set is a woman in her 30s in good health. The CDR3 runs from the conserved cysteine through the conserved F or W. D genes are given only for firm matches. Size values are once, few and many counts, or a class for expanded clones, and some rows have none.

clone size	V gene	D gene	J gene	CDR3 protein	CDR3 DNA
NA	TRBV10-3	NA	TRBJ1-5	CAISESTSNQPQHF	TGTGCCATCAGTGAGTCCACCAGCAATCAGCCCCAGCATTTT
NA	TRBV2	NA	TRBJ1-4	CASSEVGLGNEKLFF	TGTGCCAGCAGTGAAGTGGGGTTGGGTAATGAAAAACTGTTTTTT
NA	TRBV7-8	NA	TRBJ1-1	CASSLSAGAVNTEAFF	TGTGCCAGCAGCTTATCGGCGGGGGCGGTGAACACTGAAGCTTTCTTT
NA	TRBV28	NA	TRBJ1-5	CASTIRGSSQPQHF	TGTGCCAGCACGATAAGGGGCAGTAGTCAGCCCCAGCATTTT
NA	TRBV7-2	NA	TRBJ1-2	CASSSYLDYGYTF	TGTGCCAGCAGCTCCTACTTAGATTATGGCTACACCTTC
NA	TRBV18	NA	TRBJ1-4	CASSPSTAGGEKLFF	TGTGCCAGCTCACCATCGACCGCGGGGGGGGAAAAACTGTTTTTT
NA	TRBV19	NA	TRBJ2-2	CASSSGQNTGELFF	TGTGCCAGTAGTAGCGGTCAGAACACCGGGGAGCTGTTTTTT
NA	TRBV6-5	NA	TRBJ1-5	CASSYSPYSNQPQHF	TGTGCCAGCAGTTACTCTCCGTATAGCAATCAGCCCCAGCATTTT
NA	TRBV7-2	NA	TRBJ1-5	CASSLKTGSNQPQHF	TGTGCCAGCAGCTTGAAGACAGGTAGCAATCAGCCCCAGCATTTT
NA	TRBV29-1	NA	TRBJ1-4	CSVELGAYNEKLFF	TGCAGCGTTGAACTGGGGGCCTATAATGAAAAACTGTTTTTT
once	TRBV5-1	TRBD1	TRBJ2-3	CASSLGVDRGTDTQYF	TGCGCCAGCAGCTTGGGGGTCGACAGGGGAACAGATACGCAGTATTTT
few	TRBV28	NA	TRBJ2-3	CASSPYRRASTDTQYF	TGTGCCAGCAGCCCGTACCGGAGGGCTAGCACAGATACGCAGTATTTT
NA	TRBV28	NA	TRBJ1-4	CASSFRGNEKLFF	TGTGCCAGCAGTTTCCGGGGCAATGAAAAACTGTTTTTT
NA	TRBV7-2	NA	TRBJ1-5	CASSLRGSNQPQHF	TGTGCCAGCAGCTTGAGGGGAAGCAATCAGCCCCAGCATTTT
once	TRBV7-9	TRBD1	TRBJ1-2	CASSLGTGGMYGYTF	TGTGCCAGCAGCTTAGGGACAGGGGGCATGTACGGCTACACCTTC
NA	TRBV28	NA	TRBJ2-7	CASSPSAGQGISYEQYF	TGTGCCAGCAGTCCGTCCGCGGGGCAGGGGATTTCCTACGAGCAGTACTTC
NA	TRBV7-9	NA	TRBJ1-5	CASTISGMGQPQHF	TGTGCCAGCACCATTAGTGGGATGGGTCAGCCCCAGCATTTT
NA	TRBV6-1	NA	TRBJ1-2	CASSERRGTGYTF	TGTGCCAGCAGCGAGAGAAGGGGCACCGGCTACACCTTC
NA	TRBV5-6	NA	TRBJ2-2	CASSYGTGFKPGELFF	TGTGCCAGCAGTTATGGAACAGGGTTCAAGCCCGGGGAGCTGTTTTTT
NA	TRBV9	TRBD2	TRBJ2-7	CASSPGLAGGNTYEQYF	TGTGCCAGCAGCCCCGGACTAGCGGGAGGCAATACCTACGAGCAGTACTTC
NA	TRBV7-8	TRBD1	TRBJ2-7	CASSFPLYRQGRTYEQYF	TGTGCCAGCAGCTTCCCACTTTACCGACAGGGGCGGACCTACGAGCAGTACTTC
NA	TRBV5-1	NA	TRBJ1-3	CASSLSGVGNTIYF	TGCGCCAGCAGCTTATCAGGGGTCGGAAACACCATATATTTT
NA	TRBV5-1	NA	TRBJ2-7	CASSLEGYEQYF	TGCGCCAGCAGCTTGGAGGGCTACGAGCAGTACTTC
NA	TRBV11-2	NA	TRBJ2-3	CASSLGLSTDTQYF	TGTGCCAGCAGCTTGGGACTTAGCACAGATACGCAGTATTTT
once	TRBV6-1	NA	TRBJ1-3	CASSESQDGARF	TGTGCCAGCAGTGAATCACAGGACGGGGCGAGGTTT
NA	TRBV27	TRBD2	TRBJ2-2	CARPCATSEDTGELFF	TGTGCCAGGCCCTGCGCGACTAGCGAGGACACCGGGGAGCTGTTTTTT
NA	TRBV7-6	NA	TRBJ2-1	CASSPSGSYNEQFF	TGTGCCAGCAGTCCCAGCGGGTCCTACAATGAGCAGTTCTTC
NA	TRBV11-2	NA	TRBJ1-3	CASSLGGSGNTIYF	TGTGCCAGCAGCTTAGGAGGCTCTGGAAACACCATATATTTT
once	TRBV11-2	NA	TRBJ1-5	CASSLSQNQPQHF	TGTGCCAGCAGCTTATCCCAGAATCAGCCCCAGCATTTT
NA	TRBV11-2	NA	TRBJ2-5	CASSSRISGGKETQYF	TGTGCCAGCAGTTCCCGGATATCAGGGGGGAAAGAGACCCAGTACTTC
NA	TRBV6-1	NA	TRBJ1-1	CASIRRDGEAFF	TGTGCCAGCATCCGCCGGGACGGTGAAGCTTTCTTT